One sample yielded the 10 T cell receptor beta chains listed below, sequenced in a study of T-cell reconstitution after alpha-beta-depleted transplantation in children. Preparation of the TCRbeta library used unique molecular identifiers. In TCRdb, the PCR reads were re-called with MiXCR into one record per CDR3 protein. Of 90,000 to 100,000 distinct CDR3 sequences detected, about 25% appear once; the ten largest clones hold about 21%. The sample consisted of PBMCs, taken before TCRalphabeta/CD19-depleted stem cell transplant. These receptors came from a boy younger than 10 with acute lymphoblastic leukemia, due to receive a stem cell transplant.

The CDR3 region has the DNA TGTGCCAGCAGTGTAGGGGGAGCCAAAAACATTCAGTACTTC. It is translated as CASSVGGAKNIQYF. The chain is built from TRBV6-2 or TRBV6-3 and TRBJ2-4; TRBD1 is a possible D gene (6 bases). CDR1 and CDR2 (germline): MNHEY, SVGEGT. CDR3 length equals 14 residues. V lost 5 bases and J lost 0, with 8 bases in between.

This chain uses TRBV6-1 with TRBJ1-4; 9 bases align to TRBD1. Germline V gene lookup returns CDR1 MNHNS and CDR2 SASEGT. There are 14 residues in the CDR3. Trimming at V came to 6 bases and at J to 1 base, leaving 0 bases not matched to a gene. CDR3 loop: CASRTGGTNEKLFF. DNA for the CDR3: TGTGCCAGCAGGACAGGGGGAACTAATGAAAAACTGTTTTTT.

The chain couples TRBV6-5 to TRBJ2-1; the D is unclear. This CDR3 has 15 amino acids. Trimming took off 0 bases at V and 3 bases at J, with 9 bases between the two ends. CDR1 MNHEY and CDR2 SVGAGI come from the germline V gene. CDR3 in DNA: TGTGCCAGCAGTTACTCGAGTACGGTCTACAATGAGCAGTTCTTC. Translating it yields CASSYSSTVYNEQFF.

This clonotype turned up a few times. The chain links TRBV20-1 to TRBJ2-2; TRBD2 might be the D (6 bases). The CDR3 runs to 14 residues. V lost 6 bases to trimming and J lost 5 bases, with 16 bases between them. The germline gives CDR1 DFQATT, CDR2 SNEGSKA (reference sequence). This chain's CDR3 is CSALDEGGTGELFF. The CDR3 coding sequence is TGCAGTGCCCTCGATGAGGGAGGTACCGGGGAGCTGTTTTTT.

This clonotype has more than one count but fewer than ten. The genes are TRBV7-3 and TRBJ1-5; TRBD1 aligns across 8 bases. CDR3 length equals 13 residues. J lost 9 bases, V lost 5 bases, and 6 bases had no gene match. The germline gives CDR1 SGHTA, CDR2 FQGTGA. For the CDR3, the DNA is TGTGCCAGCAGCCAGGACAGGGACGGGCCCCAGCATTTT. Translating it yields CASSQDRDGPQHF.

This clonotype was detected a few times. This chain joins TRBV5-1 and TRBJ2-2; TRBD1 agrees at 8 bases. The CDR3 spans 16 residues. Germline V gives CDR1 SGHRS, CDR2 YFSETQ. V was pared by 4 bases and J by 1 base, with 6 bases of the junction left unmatched. Here the CDR3 reads CASSPDRARNTGELFF. CDR3 bases: TGCGCCAGCAGCCCGGACAGGGCCAGGAACACCGGGGAGCTGTTTTTT.

The V and J genes are TRBV5-5 and TRBJ2-2, with D tentatively TRBD1 (5 bases). V was pared by 0 bases and J by 3 bases, with 9 bases between. The germline CDR1 and CDR2 sequences are SGHKS and YYEKEE (reference sequence). This CDR3 comprises 15 residues. The CDR3 DNA follows: TGTGCCAGCAGCTTGGGGGGCGCGGACACCGGGGAGCTGTTTTTT. It translates to CASSLGGADTGELFF.

This clonotype turned up a few times. The rearrangement links TRBV7-3 to TRBJ2-1, with 7 bases matching TRBD2. Germline lookup yields CDR1 SGHTA and CDR2 FQGTGA. V was clipped by 0 bases and J by 4 bases; unmatched bases: 15. The CDR3 loop spans 19 amino acids. This CDR3 reads CASSLTVAPDASGYNEQFF. CDR3 coding DNA: TGTGCCAGCAGCTTAACCGTCGCCCCCGACGCTAGCGGTTACAATGAGCAGTTCTTC.

The chain carries TRBV20-1 and TRBJ2-3; D tentatively reads TRBD1 or TRBD2 (5 bases each). This CDR3 has 13 residues. From germline, CDR1 is DFQATT and CDR2 SNEGSKA (reference sequence). V lost 6 bases and J lost 4, with 14 bases in between. The CDR3 bases are TGCAGTGCCGGGGACGGAGGCCCAGATACGCAGTATTTT. Translation: CSAGDGGPDTQYF.

The V call is TRBV11-2, the J call TRBJ2-1, with D possibly TRBD2 on 5 matching bases. The CDR3 extends over 14 amino acids. The germline CDR1 and CDR2 sequences are SGHAT and FQNNGV. The V end was cut by 1 base, the J end by 9 bases, with 13 bases between. This CDR3 reads CASSLVRRSGEQFF. Written as DNA, the CDR3 is TGTGCCAGCAGCTTAGTCAGGAGGAGCGGTGAGCAGTTCTTC.